This TCR beta chain derives from a study of blood T cells in healthy people across ages. The CDR3 consists of 11 residues. Trimming took off 5 bases at V and 8 bases at J, with 8 bases between the two ends. Alongside a J-beta primer mix, a sample-barcoded 5' primer served in a second PCR lasting roughly 6 to 12 cycles. Paired-end reads containing CDR3 totaled no fewer than 2.5 million for each sample. TCRdb ran MiXCR on the 5' RACE reads and lists one entry per CDR3 protein. The data show 1.2 million to 1.5 million distinct CDR3 sequences, with around 42% seen just once and roughly 7.9% held by the top ten.

The sequencing sample was made of blood. The receptor's source is a woman under 30 in good health. The J gene is TRBJ2-3, the V gene TRBV12-3 or TRBV12-4, with D unresolved. In DNA, the CDR3 is TGTGCCAGCAGTGTCGTAGGTACGCAGTATTTT. Translation: CASSVVGTQYF.